The clone carrying this T cell receptor beta chain showed up just a few times. The CDR3 consists of 14 residues. Germline V gene data show CDR1 as GTSNPN and CDR2 as SVGIG (reference sequence). The ends were cut back, 3 bases at V and 4 bases at J, with 13 bases in the middle. This sample is part of a study of early T cells in non-severe SARS-CoV-2 infection. About the study: From unsorted whole blood, bulk RNA was sequenced, and the chains remained unpaired.

Unique molecular identifiers (one per individual cDNA molecule) were attached. TCRdb independently ran MiXCR on the 5' RACE reads; one entry per CDR3 protein. The repertoire holds fewer than 85,000 distinct CDR3 sequences, with less than 15% as singletons. The chain employs TRBV30 and TRBJ2-1, with TRBD2 as a possible D gene (5 bases). The sample comprised whole blood. This clonotype originated in an adult who was a healthcare worker with PCR-confirmed SARS-CoV-2 infection or an uninfected control (not recorded which). CDR3 amino acids: CAWSAGLSYNEQFF. CDR3 DNA: TGTGCCTGGAGCGCGGGCCTCTCGTACAATGAGCAGTTCTTC.